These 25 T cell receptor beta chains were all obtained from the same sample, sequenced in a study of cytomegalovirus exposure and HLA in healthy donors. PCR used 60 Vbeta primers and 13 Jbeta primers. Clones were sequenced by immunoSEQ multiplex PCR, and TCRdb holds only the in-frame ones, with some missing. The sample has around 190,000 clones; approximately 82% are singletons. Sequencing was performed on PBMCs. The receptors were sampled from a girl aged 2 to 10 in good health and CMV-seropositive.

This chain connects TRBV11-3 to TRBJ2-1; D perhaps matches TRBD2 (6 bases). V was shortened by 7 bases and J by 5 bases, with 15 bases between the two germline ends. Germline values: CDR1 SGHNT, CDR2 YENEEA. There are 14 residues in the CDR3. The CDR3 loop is CASTQWGGNNEQFF. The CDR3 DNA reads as TGTGCCAGCACCCAGTGGGGAGGTAACAATGAGCAGTTCTTC. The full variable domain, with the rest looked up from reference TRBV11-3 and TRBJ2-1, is EAGVVQSPRYKIIEKKQPVAFWCNPISGHNTLYWYLQNLGQGPELLIRYENEEAVDDSQLPKDRFSAERLKGVDSTLKIQPAELGDSAVYLCASTQWGGNNEQFFGPGTRLTVL.

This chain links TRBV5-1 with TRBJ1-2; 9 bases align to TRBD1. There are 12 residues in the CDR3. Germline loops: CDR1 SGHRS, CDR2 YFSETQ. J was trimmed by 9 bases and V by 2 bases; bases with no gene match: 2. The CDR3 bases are TGCGCCAGCAGCTTCGGGACAGGGAGCTACACCTTC. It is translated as CASSFGTGSYTF. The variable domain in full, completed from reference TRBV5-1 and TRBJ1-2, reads KAGVTQTPRYLIKTRGQQVTLSCSPISGHRSVSWYQQTPGQGLQFLFEYFSETQRNKGNFPGRFSGRQFSNSRSEMNVSTLELGDSALYLCASSFGTGSYTFGSGTRLTVV.

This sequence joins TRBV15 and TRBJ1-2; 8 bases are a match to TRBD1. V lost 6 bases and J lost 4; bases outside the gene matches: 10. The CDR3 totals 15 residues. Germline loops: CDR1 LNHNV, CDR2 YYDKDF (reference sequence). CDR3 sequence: CATSKDRALIYGYTF. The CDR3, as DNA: TGTGCCACCAGTAAGGACAGGGCCCTAATCTATGGCTACACCTTC.

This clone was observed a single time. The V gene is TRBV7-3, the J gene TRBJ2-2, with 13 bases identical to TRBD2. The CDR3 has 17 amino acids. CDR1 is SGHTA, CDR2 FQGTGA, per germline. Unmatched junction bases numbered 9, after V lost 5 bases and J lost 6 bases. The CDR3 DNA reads TGTGCCAGCAGCCGAGTGACTAGCGGGAGGACGGCCGGGGAGCTGTTTTTT. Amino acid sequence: CASSRVTSGRTAGELFF.

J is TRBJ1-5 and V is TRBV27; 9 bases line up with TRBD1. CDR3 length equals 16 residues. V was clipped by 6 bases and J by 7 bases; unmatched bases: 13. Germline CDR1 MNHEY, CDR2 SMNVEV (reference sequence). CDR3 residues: CASREGQGKIQQPQHF. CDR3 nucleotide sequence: TGTGCCAGCAGGGAAGGACAGGGGAAGATTCAGCAGCCCCAGCATTTT.

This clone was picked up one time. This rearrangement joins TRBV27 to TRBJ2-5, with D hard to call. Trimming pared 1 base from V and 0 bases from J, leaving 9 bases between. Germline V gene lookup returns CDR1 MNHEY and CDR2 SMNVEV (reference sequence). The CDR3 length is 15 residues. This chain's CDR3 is CASSLYASNQETQYF. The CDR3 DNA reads TGTGCCAGCAGTTTATATGCTAGTAACCAAGAGACCCAGTACTTC.

CDR3 sequence: CASRPLWEREGNEQFF. DNA for the CDR3: TGTGCCAGCAGACCTTTATGGGAGCGGGAGGGGAATGAGCAGTTCTTC. The V gene is TRBV27, the J gene TRBJ2-1, with 10 bases aligning to TRBD2. Germline assignment: CDR1 MNHEY and CDR2 SMNVEV (reference sequence). The CDR3 contains 16 residues. Trimming removed 6 bases from V and 7 bases from J; junction bases left unmatched: 12.

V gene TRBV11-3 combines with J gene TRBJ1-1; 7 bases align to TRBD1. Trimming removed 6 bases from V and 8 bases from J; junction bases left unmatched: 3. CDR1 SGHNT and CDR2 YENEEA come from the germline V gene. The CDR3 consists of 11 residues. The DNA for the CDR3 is TGTGCCAGCAGTCGGACAGGAGAAGCTTTCTTT. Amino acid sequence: CASSRTGEAFF.

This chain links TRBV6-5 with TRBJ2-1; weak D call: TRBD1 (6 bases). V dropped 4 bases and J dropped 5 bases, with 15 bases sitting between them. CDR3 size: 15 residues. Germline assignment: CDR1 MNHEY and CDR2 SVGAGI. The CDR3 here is CASSWVTGPNNEQFF. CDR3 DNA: TGTGCCAGCAGTTGGGTAACAGGGCCAAACAATGAGCAGTTCTTC.

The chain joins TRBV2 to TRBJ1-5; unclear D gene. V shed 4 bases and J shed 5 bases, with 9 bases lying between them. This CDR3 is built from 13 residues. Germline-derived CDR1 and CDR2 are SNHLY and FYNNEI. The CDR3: CASSVQIYQPQHF. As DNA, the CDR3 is TGTGCCAGCAGTGTTCAGATTTATCAGCCCCAGCATTTT.

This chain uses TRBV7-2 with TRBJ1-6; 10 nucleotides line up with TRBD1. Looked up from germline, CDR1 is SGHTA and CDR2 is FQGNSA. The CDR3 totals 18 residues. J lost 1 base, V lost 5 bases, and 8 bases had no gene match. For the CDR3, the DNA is TGTGCCAGCAGCCAACGACAGGGGGCGCGATCCTATAATTCACCCCTCCACTTT. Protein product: CASSQRQGARSYNSPLHF.

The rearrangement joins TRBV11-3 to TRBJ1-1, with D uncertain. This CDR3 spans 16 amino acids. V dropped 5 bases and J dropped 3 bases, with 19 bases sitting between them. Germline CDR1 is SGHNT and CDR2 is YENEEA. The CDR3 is CASSRKGSRRDTEAFF. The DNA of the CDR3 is TGTGCCAGCAGCCGCAAGGGCTCCCGGAGGGACACTGAAGCTTTCTTT.

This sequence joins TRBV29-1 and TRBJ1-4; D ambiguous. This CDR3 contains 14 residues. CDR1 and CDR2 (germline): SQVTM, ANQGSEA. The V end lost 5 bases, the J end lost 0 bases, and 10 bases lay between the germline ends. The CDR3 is CSVLGVATNEKLFF. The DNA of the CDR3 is TGCAGCGTTCTAGGAGTCGCAACTAATGAAAAACTGTTTTTT.

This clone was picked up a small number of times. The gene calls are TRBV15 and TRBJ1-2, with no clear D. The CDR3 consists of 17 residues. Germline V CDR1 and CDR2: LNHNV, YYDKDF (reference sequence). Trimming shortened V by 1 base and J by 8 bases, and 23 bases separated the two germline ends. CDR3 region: CATSRVALQLGGPGYTF. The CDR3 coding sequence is TGTGCCACCAGCAGAGTCGCCCTTCAGTTGGGAGGGCCGGGCTACACCTTC.

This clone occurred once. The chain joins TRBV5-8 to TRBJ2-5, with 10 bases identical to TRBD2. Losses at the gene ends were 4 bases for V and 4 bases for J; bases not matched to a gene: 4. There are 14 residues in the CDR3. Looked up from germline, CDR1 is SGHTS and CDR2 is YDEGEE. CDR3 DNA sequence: TGTGCCAGCAGCCCAGGACTAGCGGTAGAGACCCAGTACTTC. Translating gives CASSPGLAVETQYF.

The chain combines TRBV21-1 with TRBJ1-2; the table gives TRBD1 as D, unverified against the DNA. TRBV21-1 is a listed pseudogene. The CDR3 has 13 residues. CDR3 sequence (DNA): TGTGCCACCGAGGGGGAATGTGACTATGGCTACACCTTC. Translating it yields CATEGECDYGYTF.

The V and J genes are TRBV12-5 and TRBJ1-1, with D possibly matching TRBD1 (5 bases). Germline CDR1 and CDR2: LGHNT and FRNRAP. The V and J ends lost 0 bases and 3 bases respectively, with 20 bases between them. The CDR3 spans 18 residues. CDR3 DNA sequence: TGTGCTAGTGGTTTGGTACACTCAGGGCTGATAGGGGACACTGAAGCTTTCTTT. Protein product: CASGLVHSGLIGDTEAFF.

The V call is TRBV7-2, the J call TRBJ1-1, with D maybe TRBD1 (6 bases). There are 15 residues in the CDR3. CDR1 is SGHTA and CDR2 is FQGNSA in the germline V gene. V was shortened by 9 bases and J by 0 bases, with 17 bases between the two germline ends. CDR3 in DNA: TGTGCCAGTAGCCCAGGGACATTTATGAACACTGAAGCTTTCTTT. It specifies CASSPGTFMNTEAFF.

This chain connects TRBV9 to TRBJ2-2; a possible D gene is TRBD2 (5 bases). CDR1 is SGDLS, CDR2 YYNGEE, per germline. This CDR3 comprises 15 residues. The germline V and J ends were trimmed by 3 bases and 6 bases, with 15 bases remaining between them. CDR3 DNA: TGTGCCAGCAGCGCCCACGTCGGGGTTGCCGGGGAGCTGTTTTTT. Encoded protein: CASSAHVGVAGELFF.

The CDR3 loop reads CASSATGFVALDEQYF. CDR3 DNA sequence: TGTGCCAGCAGCGCCACGGGGTTTGTTGCCTTAGACGAGCAGTACTTC. The chain is built from TRBV5-6 and TRBJ2-7, with D possibly being TRBD2 (5 bases). Germline CDR1 reads SGHDT; CDR2 reads YYEEEE. The CDR3 length is 16 residues. Deletions cut 4 bases from V and 5 bases from J, with 22 bases between.

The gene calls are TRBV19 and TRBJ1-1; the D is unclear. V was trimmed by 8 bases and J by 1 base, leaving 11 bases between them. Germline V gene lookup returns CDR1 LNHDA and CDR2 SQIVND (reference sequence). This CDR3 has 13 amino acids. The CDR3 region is CASFQTRNTEAFF. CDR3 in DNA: TGTGCCAGTTTTCAAACACGGAACACTGAAGCTTTCTTT. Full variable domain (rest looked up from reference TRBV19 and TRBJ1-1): DGGITQSPKYLFRKEGQNVTLSCEQNLNHDAMYWYRQDPGQGLRLIYYSQIVNDFQKGDIAEGYSVSREKKESFPLTVTSAQKNPTAFYLCASFQTRNTEAFFGQGTRLTVV.

CDR3 sequence (DNA): TGTGCCAGCAGCCAAGTCCCGACAGGGTCTGGGGCCAACGTCCTGACTTTC. This codes for CASSQVPTGSGANVLTF. The chain is built from TRBV4-2 and TRBJ2-6, with 7 bases fitting TRBD1. The CDR3 runs to 17 residues. With 1 base clipped from V and 1 base from J, the junction kept 4 bases outside the gene matches. Germline-derived CDR1 and CDR2 are LGHNA and YNFKEQ.

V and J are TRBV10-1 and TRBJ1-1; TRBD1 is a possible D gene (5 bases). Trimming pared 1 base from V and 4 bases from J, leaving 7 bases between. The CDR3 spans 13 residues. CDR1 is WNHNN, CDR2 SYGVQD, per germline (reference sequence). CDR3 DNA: TGCGCCAGCAGTGAGTTCCAGGGCACTGAAGCTTTCTTT. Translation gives CASSEFQGTEAFF.

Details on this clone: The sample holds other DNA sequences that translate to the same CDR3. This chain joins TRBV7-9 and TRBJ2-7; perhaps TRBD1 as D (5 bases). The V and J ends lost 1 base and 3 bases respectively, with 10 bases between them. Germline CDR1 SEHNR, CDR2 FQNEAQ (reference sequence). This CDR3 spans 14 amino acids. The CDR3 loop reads CASSLVGQGYEQYF. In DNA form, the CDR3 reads TGTGCCAGCAGCTTAGTAGGACAAGGCTACGAGCAGTACTTC.

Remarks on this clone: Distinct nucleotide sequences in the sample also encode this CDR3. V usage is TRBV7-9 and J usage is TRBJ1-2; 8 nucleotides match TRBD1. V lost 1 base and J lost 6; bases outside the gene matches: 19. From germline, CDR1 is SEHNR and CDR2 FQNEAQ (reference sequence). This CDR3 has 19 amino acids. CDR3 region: CASSLESTGGVPPTNGYTF. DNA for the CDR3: TGTGCCAGCAGCTTAGAGTCAACAGGGGGAGTCCCCCCAACCAATGGCTACACCTTC.